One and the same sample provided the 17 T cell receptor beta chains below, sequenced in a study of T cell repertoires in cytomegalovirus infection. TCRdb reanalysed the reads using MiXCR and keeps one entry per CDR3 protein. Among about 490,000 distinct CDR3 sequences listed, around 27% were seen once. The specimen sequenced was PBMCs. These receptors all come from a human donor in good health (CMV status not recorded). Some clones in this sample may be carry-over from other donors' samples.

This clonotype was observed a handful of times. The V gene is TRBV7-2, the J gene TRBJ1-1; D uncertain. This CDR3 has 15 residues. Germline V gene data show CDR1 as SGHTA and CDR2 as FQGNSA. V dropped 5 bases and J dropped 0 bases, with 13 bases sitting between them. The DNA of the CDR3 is TGTGCCAGCAGCCCCCGGGGTGGTGTGAACACTGAAGCTTTCTTT. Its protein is CASSPRGGVNTEAFF. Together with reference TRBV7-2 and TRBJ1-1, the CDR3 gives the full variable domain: GAGVSQSPSNKVTEKGKDVELRCDPISGHTALYWYRQSLGQGLEFLIYFQGNSAPDKSGLPSDRFSAERTGGSVSTLTIQRTQQEDSAVYLCASSPRGGVNTEAFFGQGTRLTVV.

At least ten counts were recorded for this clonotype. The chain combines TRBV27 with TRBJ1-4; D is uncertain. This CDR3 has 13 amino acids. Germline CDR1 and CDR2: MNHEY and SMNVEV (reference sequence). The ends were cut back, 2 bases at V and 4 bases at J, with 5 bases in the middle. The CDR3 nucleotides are TGTGCCAGCAGTTTAAGGCTTAATGAAAAACTGTTTTTT. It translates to CASSLRLNEKLFF.

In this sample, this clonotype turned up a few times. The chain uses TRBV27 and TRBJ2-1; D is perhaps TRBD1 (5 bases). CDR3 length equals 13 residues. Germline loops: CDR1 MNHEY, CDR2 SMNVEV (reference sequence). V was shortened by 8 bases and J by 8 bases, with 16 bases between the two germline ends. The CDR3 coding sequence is TGTGCCAGCGTGGGGCGGCGGTCGGATGAGCAGTTCTTC. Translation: CASVGRRSDEQFF.

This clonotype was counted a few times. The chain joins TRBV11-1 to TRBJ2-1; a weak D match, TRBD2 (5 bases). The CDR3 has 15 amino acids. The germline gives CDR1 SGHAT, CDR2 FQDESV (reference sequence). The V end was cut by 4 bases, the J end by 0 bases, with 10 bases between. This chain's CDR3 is CASSSSLSSYNEQFF. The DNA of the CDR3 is TGTGCCAGCAGCTCTAGCCTTAGCTCCTACAATGAGCAGTTCTTC.

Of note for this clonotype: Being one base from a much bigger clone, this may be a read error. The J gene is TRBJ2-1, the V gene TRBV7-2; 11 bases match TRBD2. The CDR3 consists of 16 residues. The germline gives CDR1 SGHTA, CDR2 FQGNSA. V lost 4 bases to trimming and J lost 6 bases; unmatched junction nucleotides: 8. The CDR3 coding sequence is TGTGCCAGCAGCTCCAAACTAGCGGGAGCGTTCAATGAGCAGTTCTTC. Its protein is CASSSKLAGAFNEQFF.

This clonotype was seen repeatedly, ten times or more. The CDR3 sequence is CASSLKTGAGQESNEQFF. In DNA form, the CDR3 reads TGTGCCAGCAGCTTAAAAACCGGAGCCGGCCAGGAAAGCAATGAGCAGTTCTTC. V is TRBV7-2 and J is TRBJ2-1, with no clear D. V dropped 2 bases and J dropped 6 bases, with 23 bases sitting between them. Germline lookup yields CDR1 SGHTA and CDR2 FQGNSA. This CDR3 is 18 amino acids long.

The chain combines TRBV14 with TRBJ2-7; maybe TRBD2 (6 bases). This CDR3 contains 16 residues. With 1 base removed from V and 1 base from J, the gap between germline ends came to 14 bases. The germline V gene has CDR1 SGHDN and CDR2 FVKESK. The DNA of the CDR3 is TGTGCCAGCAGCCAAGCTATGGGGGGAGAGTCCTACGAGCAGTACTTC. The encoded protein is CASSQAMGGESYEQYF.

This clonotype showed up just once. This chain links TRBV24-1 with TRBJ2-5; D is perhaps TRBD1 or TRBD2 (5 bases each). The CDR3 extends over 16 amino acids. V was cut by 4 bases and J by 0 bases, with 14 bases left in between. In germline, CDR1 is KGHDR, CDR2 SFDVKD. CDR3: CATSDPGTANQETQYF. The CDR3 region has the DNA TGTGCCACCAGTGACCCGGGGACCGCGAACCAAGAGACCCAGTACTTC.

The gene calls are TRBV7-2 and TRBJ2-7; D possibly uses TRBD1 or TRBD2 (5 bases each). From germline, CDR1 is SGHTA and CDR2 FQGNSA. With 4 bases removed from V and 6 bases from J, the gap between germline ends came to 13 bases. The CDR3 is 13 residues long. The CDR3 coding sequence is TGTGCCAGCAGCTGGGACCCTCCCTGCGAGCAGTACTTC. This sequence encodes CASSWDPPCEQYF. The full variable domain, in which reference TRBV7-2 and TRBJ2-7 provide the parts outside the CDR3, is GAGVSQSPSNKVTEKGKDVELRCDPISGHTALYWYRQSLGQGLEFLIYFQGNSAPDKSGLPSDRFSAERTGGSVSTLTIQRTQQEDSAVYLCASSWDPPCEQYFGPGTRLTVT.

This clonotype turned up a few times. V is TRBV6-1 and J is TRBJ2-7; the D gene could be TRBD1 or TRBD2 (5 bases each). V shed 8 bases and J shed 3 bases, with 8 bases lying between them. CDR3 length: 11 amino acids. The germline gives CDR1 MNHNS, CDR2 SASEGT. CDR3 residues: CASGTIYEQYV. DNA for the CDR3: TGTGCCAGCGGGACGATCTACGAGCAGTACGTC.

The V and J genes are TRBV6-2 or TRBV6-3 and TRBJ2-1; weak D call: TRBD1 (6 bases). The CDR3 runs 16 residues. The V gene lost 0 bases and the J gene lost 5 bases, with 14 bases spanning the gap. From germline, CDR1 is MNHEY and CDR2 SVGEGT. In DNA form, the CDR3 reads TGTGCCAGCAGTTACTCGCGGCAGGGGACGGACAATGAGCAGTTCTTC. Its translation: CASSYSRQGTDNEQFF.

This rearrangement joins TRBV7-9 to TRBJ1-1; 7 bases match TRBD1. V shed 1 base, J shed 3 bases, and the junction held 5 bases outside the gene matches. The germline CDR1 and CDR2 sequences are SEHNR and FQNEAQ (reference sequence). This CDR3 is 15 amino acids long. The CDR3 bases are TGTGCCAGCAGCTTAGGCCAGGGGGTCGACACTGAAGCTTTCTTT. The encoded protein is CASSLGQGVDTEAFF.

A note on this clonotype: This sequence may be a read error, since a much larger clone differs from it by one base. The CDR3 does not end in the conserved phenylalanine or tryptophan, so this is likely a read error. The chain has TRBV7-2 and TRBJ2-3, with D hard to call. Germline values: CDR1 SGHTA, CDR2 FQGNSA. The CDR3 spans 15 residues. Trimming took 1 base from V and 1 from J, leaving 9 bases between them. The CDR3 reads CASSLVAPRTDTQYY. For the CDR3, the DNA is TGTGCCAGCAGCTTAGTCGCACCGCGCACAGATACGCAGTATTAT.

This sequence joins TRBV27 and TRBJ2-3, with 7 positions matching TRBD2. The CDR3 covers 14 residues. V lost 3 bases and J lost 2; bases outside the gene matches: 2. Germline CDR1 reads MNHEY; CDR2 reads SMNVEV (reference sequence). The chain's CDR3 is CASSFRGVTDTQYF. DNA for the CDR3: TGTGCCAGCAGTTTCCGGGGGGTCACAGATACGCAGTATTTT.

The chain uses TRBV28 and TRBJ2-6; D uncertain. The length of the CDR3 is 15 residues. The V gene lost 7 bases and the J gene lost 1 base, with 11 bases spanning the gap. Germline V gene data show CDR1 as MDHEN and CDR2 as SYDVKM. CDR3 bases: TGTGCCAGCACCGCGGTCGGATCTGGGGCCAACGTCCTGACTTTC. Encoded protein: CASTAVGSGANVLTF.

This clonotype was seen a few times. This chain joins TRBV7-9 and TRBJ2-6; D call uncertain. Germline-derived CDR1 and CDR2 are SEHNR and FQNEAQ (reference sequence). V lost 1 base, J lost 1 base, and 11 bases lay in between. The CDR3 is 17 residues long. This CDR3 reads CASSLVPIGSGANVLTF. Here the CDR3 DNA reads TGTGCCAGCAGCTTAGTCCCGATCGGGTCTGGGGCCAACGTCCTGACTTTC.

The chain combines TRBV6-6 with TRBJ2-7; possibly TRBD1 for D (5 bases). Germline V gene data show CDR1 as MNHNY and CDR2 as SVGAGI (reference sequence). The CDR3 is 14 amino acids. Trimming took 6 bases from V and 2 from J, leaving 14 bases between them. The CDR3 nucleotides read TGTGCCAGCAGCCTTCGTACAGGTGCCTACGAGCAGTACTTC. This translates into CASSLRTGAYEQYF.